A selection of T cell receptor beta chains follows, all from one sample in a study of T cells in localized non-small cell lung cancer. Some clones are missing from TCRdb's copy, which holds only in-frame ones; the method was immunoSEQ multiplex PCR. The sample comprises fewer than 100,000 clones, 75% to 85% of which are singletons, and roughly 9% rests with the top ten. The source was peripheral blood, collected before any cancer treatment. These receptors were obtained from a female donor at least 60 years old with stage I lung adenocarcinoma. CDR3s include the opening cysteine and the closing phenylalanine or tryptophan. Each record gives: V gene, D gene, J gene, clone size, CDR3 DNA, CDR3 protein. The D gene is left open where the match is weak. A row's size may be missing; if present it is once, few, many or a size class.

>TRBV11-2|TRBD1|TRBJ1-1|few
TGTGCCAGCAGCTTAGCACAGGGGTTCACTGAAGCTTTCTTT
CASSLAQGFTEAFF
>TRBV30|NA|TRBJ1-1|NA
TGTGCCTGGAGTGATGCGGGGGGCGCGTTCAACACTGAAGCTTTCTTT
CAWSDAGGAFNTEAFF
>TRBV25-1|TRBD1|TRBJ1-3|medium-sized
TGTGCCAGCAGTGAATATGACAGGGCTGGAAACACCATATATTTT
CASSEYDRAGNTIYF
>TRBV7-8|NA|TRBJ1-2|few
TGTGCCAGCAGCTTAGAAGAGTTTTTCAGGGGCTATGGCTACACCTTC
CASSLEEFFRGYGYTF
>TRBV10-1|NA|TRBJ2-7|NA
TGCGCCAGCAGTGAACCCCCAGGGCACGAGCAGTACTTC
CASSEPPGHEQYF
>TRBV6-5|NA|TRBJ2-7|NA
TGTGCCAGCCGGTCCGACGCGGGAATCTCCTACGAGCAGTACTTC
CASRSDAGISYEQYF
>TRBV11-2|TRBD2|TRBJ2-1|NA
TGTGCCAGCAGCTTCTCCGGGACTAGCCTGGATGAGCAGTTCTTC
CASSFSGTSLDEQFF
>TRBV7-3|TRBD1|TRBJ1-2|NA
TGTGCCAGCAGCGTTGACAGGGGCGGGTATGGCTACACCTTC
CASSVDRGGYGYTF
>TRBV15|TRBD2|TRBJ2-1|NA
TGTGCCACCAGCAGATCACTAGCGGGAGTGAACAATGAGCAGTTCTTC
CATSRSLAGVNNEQFF
>TRBV11-2|NA|TRBJ2-7|NA
TGTGCCAGCAGCCCACAGGGACGCCAGTACTTC
CASSPQGRQYF
>TRBV6-5|NA|TRBJ2-7|NA
TGTGCCAGCAGTTACTTCAGAGCGGGTTACGAGCAGTACTTC
CASSYFRAGYEQYF
>TRBV7-2|TRBD1|TRBJ2-1|NA
TGTGCCAGCAGCCGGGACAGGGGTGGAGGTGGGGAGCAGTTCTTC
CASSRDRGGGGEQFF
>TRBV7-2|NA|TRBJ2-7|NA
TGTGCCAGCAGCCCAGGGGTGGGGCCTACCTACGAGCAGTACTTC
CASSPGVGPTYEQYF
>TRBV7-6|NA|TRBJ2-2|few
TGTGCCAGCAGCTTAAGGGTCCGGGACACCTCGAACACCGGGGAGCTGTTTTTT
CASSLRVRDTSNTGELFF
>TRBV2|NA|TRBJ1-2|NA
TGTGCCAGCAGTGAAGCGCAGTATGGCTACACCTTC
CASSEAQYGYTF
>TRBV14|NA|TRBJ1-4|NA
TGTGCCAGCAGCCAGGGACCCTATGAAAAACTGTTTTTT
CASSQGPYEKLFF
>TRBV4-3|NA|TRBJ1-2|NA
TGCGCCAGCAGCCAAGTCGCCCACAGCACTAACTATGGCTACACCTTC
CASSQVAHSTNYGYTF
>TRBV5-1|NA|TRBJ2-3|once
TGCGCCAGCAGCTTGAGGGGGGTCGGCACAGATACGCAGTATTTT
CASSLRGVGTDTQYF
>TRBV6-5|NA|TRBJ1-6|NA
TGTGCCAGCCGCCCGGGGCACCGGTCACCCCTCCACTTT
CASRPGHRSPLHF
>TRBV9|NA|TRBJ2-3|NA
TGTGCCAGCAGCGTAGAGGCAATTGGGGCAGATACGCAGTATTTT
CASSVEAIGADTQYF
>TRBV7-9|TRBD1|TRBJ2-7|NA
TGTGCCAGCAGCTTAGAGAGACAGGGTATCTACGAGCAGTACTTC
CASSLERQGIYEQYF
>TRBV30|TRBD1|TRBJ2-7|NA
TGTGCCGGGCTCAGCAAGGGGGCGGGTGGCGAGCAGTACTTC
CAGLSKGAGGEQYF
>TRBV5-4|TRBD2|TRBJ2-5|NA
TGTGCCAGCAGCCCGACTAGCGAAGAGACCCAGTACTTC
CASSPTSEETQYF
>TRBV7-9|TRBD2|TRBJ2-1|NA
TGTGCCAGCAGCCCAGCCGCCGGGGAGCGGGGGAAACGTGAGCAGTTCTTC
CASSPAAGERGKREQFF
>TRBV7-6|TRBD2|TRBJ2-3|NA
TGTGCCAGCAGCTCCCGACTAGCGGGAGGGCCCCCAGATACGCAGTATTTT
CASSSRLAGGPPDTQYF
>TRBV5-1|NA|TRBJ1-1|NA
TGCGCCAGCAGCGCGGGCCGGGGCGGCACTGAAGCTTTCTTT
CASSAGRGGTEAFF
>TRBV7-3|TRBD2|TRBJ2-1|NA
TGTGCCAGCAGCCCGTCGAGCGGGAGGAGGCGGAATGAGCAGTTCTTC
CASSPSSGRRRNEQFF
>TRBV5-6|TRBD1|TRBJ2-3|NA
TGTGCCAGTGTACTTCAGGGGGCGGCGGATACGCAGTATTTT
CASVLQGAADTQYF
>TRBV18|NA|TRBJ2-3|few
TGTGCCAGCTCACCGCTTGGACCCCCTTCGACAGATACGCAGTATTTT
CASSPLGPPSTDTQYF
>TRBV10-3|NA|TRBJ1-1|NA
TGTGCCATCAGTGGTGTCCGAATGAACACTGAAGCTTTCTTT
CAISGVRMNTEAFF
>TRBV30|TRBD1|TRBJ2-7|once
TGTGCCTGGAGGGACAGGGAGCCCTACGAGCAGTACTTC
CAWRDREPYEQYF
>TRBV9|NA|TRBJ1-1|NA
TGTGCCAGCAGCCCGCGTCTGACACCGGGACCGCTAAACACTGAAGCTTTCTTT
CASSPRLTPGPLNTEAFF
>TRBV7-2|NA|TRBJ2-7|NA
TGTGCCAGCCGAGCTTATCCAAACTACGAGCAGTACTTC
CASRAYPNYEQYF
>TRBV5-1|NA|TRBJ2-1|NA
TGCGCCAGCAGCTTGGCGGCAGGGGCATATGAGCAGTTCTTC
CASSLAAGAYEQFF
>TRBV7-2|NA|TRBJ2-7|NA
TGTGCCAGCAGTTCTCGATTCCCCTACGAGCAGTACTTC
CASSSRFPYEQYF
>TRBV7-3|TRBD2|TRBJ2-3|NA
TGTGCCAGCAGCCCAGGACTAGCAGCAGATACGCAGTATTTT
CASSPGLAADTQYF
>TRBV9|TRBD2|TRBJ2-5|few
TGTGCCAGCAGCGTAGAAGGGCGGGAGGGTCGGACCCAGTACTTC
CASSVEGREGRTQYF
>TRBV29-1|TRBD1|TRBJ1-2|NA
TGCAGCGTCGGGACAGGGGGCAACTATGGCTACACCTTC
CSVGTGGNYGYTF
>TRBV11-3|TRBD1|TRBJ2-7|NA
TGTGCCAGCAGCCCGGGACAGGGCCAAGGACACGAGCAGTACTTC
CASSPGQGQGHEQYF
>TRBV6-5|NA|TRBJ2-7|NA
TGTGCCAGCAGTACGGAGGGGGCGACGCAGTACTTC
CASSTEGATQYF
>TRBV7-6|NA|TRBJ1-1|NA
TGTGCCAGCAGCTTAGTTGGAGGAGGCGGCGACACTGAAGCTTTCTTT
CASSLVGGGGDTEAFF
>TRBV27|TRBD1|TRBJ2-2|NA
TGTGCCAGCAAACCCCGGGGCGGGGACAGGGTCGATTCCGGGGAGCTGTTTTTT
CASKPRGGDRVDSGELFF
>TRBV9|NA|TRBJ1-4|once
TGTGCCAGCAGCGTAGGCGTTAATGAAAAACTGTTTTTT
CASSVGVNEKLFF
>TRBV5-4|TRBD1|TRBJ1-2|NA
TGTGCCAGCAGCTCCTGGACAGGGAACTATGGCTACACCTTC
CASSSWTGNYGYTF
>TRBV5-6|NA|TRBJ2-1|NA
TGTGCCAGCAGCTTGGTCAGGGATCACAATGAGCAGTTCTTC
CASSLVRDHNEQFF
>TRBV4-2|TRBD1|TRBJ1-3|NA
TGTGCCAGCAGCTATTATCCGACAGGGGGAAACACCATATATTTT
CASSYYPTGGNTIYF
>TRBV11-3|NA|TRBJ2-7|few
TGTGCCAGCAGCTTAGAGGGGGACGAGCAGTACTTC
CASSLEGDEQYF
>TRBV7-2|NA|TRBJ2-2|NA
TGTGCCAGCAGCTCACCCAGAGGGGGGCCCGGGGAGCTGTTTTTT
CASSSPRGGPGELFF
>TRBV6-6|NA|TRBJ2-3|NA
TGTGCCAGCAGACAGGGCTCCAGCACAGATACGCAGTATTTT
CASRQGSSTDTQYF
>TRBV10-1|NA|TRBJ2-5|NA
TGCGCCAGCCACCCGACAGGCCCCCAAGAGACCCAGTACTTC
CASHPTGPQETQYF
>TRBV19|NA|TRBJ1-1|NA
TGTGCCAGTAGTATTTTCGGGACATATCGGACTGAAGCTTTCTTT
CASSIFGTYRTEAFF
>TRBV30|NA|TRBJ2-7|NA
TGTGCCTGGGGGCTCGCACAGGGCCACGAGCAGTACTTC
CAWGLAQGHEQYF
>TRBV5-1|TRBD1|TRBJ1-4|NA
TGCGCCAGCAGCGCCGACAGGGGTCCTGCAACTAATGAAAAACTGTTTTTT
CASSADRGPATNEKLFF
>TRBV7-3|TRBD2|TRBJ2-5|NA
TGTGCCAGCAGCATTAGCGGGAGAGTAGGGGAGACCCAGTACTTC
CASSISGRVGETQYF